This passage covers 7 T cell receptor beta chains from one sample sequenced in a study of cytomegalovirus exposure and HLA in healthy donors. 13 Jbeta primers and 60 Vbeta primers were used for the PCR. Profiling relied on immunoSEQ multiplex PCR, and the TCRdb table lists in-frame clones only, not all of them. The sample has approximately 53,000 clones, around 80% seen once. Material for sequencing was PBMCs. The receptors shown here come from a man in his thirties or forties in good health and CMV-seropositive.

The chain recombines TRBV11-2 with TRBJ2-1; 9 bases line up with TRBD1. CDR1 and CDR2 from the germline V gene are SGHAT and FQNNGV. The CDR3 has 15 amino acids. The V gene end was trimmed by 2 bases and the J gene end by 5 bases; junction bases not matched to a gene: 4. CDR3 loop: CASSLWGQGHNEQFF. For the CDR3, the DNA is TGTGCCAGCAGCTTATGGGGACAGGGCCACAATGAGCAGTTCTTC.

CDR3 residues: CASSQESQGGQDNEQFF. CDR3 sequence (DNA): TGTGCCAGCAGCCAAGAATCCCAGGGTGGGCAAGACAATGAGCAGTTCTTC. The genes are TRBV4-2 and TRBJ2-1, with D possibly TRBD1 on 5 matching bases. Per germline, CDR1 LGHNA and CDR2 YNFKEQ. The V gene lost 0 bases and the J gene lost 5 bases, with 17 bases spanning the gap. The CDR3 is made up of 17 amino acids.

This chain joins TRBV5-1 and TRBJ2-1; tentative D call: TRBD2 (5 bases). Germline CDR1 reads SGHRS; CDR2 reads YFSETQ. V was shortened by 0 bases and J by 4 bases, with 11 bases between the two germline ends. The CDR3 consists of 15 residues. CDR3 DNA: TGCGCCAGCAGCTTGGTCGGGGTTCGATACAATGAGCAGTTCTTC. It codes for CASSLVGVRYNEQFF.

This clone was detected only once. The chain uses TRBV5-8 and TRBJ1-5; TRBD1 matches at 8 bases. The V gene end was trimmed by 1 base and the J gene end by 4 bases; junction bases not matched to a gene: 1. The CDR3 consists of 14 residues. Germline V gene sequence: CDR1 SGHTS, CDR2 YDEGEE. CDR3 loop: CASSLTGGNQPQHF. CDR3 sequence (DNA): TGTGCCAGCAGCTTGACAGGGGGTAATCAGCCCCAGCATTTT.

The V and J genes are TRBV6-4 and TRBJ2-5; 14 nucleotides line up with TRBD2. V was clipped by 5 bases and J by 2 bases; unmatched bases: 4. The CDR3 has 16 amino acids. CDR1 and CDR2 from the germline V gene are MRHNA and SNTAGT. CDR3 in DNA: TGTGCCAGCAGTCCAGGGACTAGCGGGAGTCAAGAGACCCAGTACTTC. Its translation is CASSPGTSGSQETQYF.

This clone has just one count. In nucleotides, the CDR3 is TGTGCCTGGAGTACCGGACAGGGTCCCTACAATGAGCAGTTCTTC. Translation: CAWSTGQGPYNEQFF. The chain combines TRBV30 with TRBJ2-1; TRBD1 agrees at 8 bases. V gave up 2 bases and J gave up 2 bases; unmatched junction bases: 5. From germline, CDR1 is GTSNPN and CDR2 SVGIG (reference sequence). This CDR3 is built from 15 residues.

The J gene is TRBJ1-6, the V gene TRBV6-5; possible D gene TRBD1, 5 bases. V was pared by 3 bases and J by 5 bases, with 8 bases between. Germline V gene sequence: CDR1 MNHEY, CDR2 SVGAGI. The CDR3 covers 14 residues. Here the CDR3 reads CASSYDRHNSPLHF. CDR3 bases: TGTGCCAGCAGTTATGACAGACATAATTCACCCCTCCACTTT.